The 7 T cell receptor beta chains reported below all come from one sample, sequenced in a study of blood T cell repertoires in COVID-19. TCRdb's table, derived via immunoSEQ multiplex PCR, lists solely in-frame clones and lacks some. The table shows fewer than 200,000 clones, with 70% to 90% occurring only once. The sequenced sample consisted of peripheral blood. All receptors come from a man between 60 and 75 years old who had recovered from COVID-19.

The J gene is TRBJ1-2, the V gene TRBV5-4; the match to TRBD1 covers 7 bases. The CDR3 consists of 14 residues. The germline CDR1 and CDR2 sequences are SGHNT and YYREEE (reference sequence). V lost 4 bases and J lost 2; bases outside the gene matches: 5. The CDR3, as DNA: TGTGCCAGCAGCCCACGACAGGGAAACTATGGCTACACCTTC. Its protein is CASSPRQGNYGYTF.

The chain is built from TRBV2 and TRBJ1-2, with 7 nucleotides matching TRBD1. Germline-derived CDR1 and CDR2 are SNHLY and FYNNEI. The CDR3 contains 14 residues. The trim removed 3 bases at V and 4 bases at J, leaving 5 bases unmatched. As DNA, the CDR3 is TGTGCCAGCAGTGAGACCGGGACAGTCTATGGCTACACCTTC. It specifies CASSETGTVYGYTF.

The chain carries TRBV4-3 and TRBJ1-1, with D unresolved. Germline V gene lookup returns CDR1 LGHNA and CDR2 YSLEER. Trimming removed 2 bases from V and 0 bases from J, with 13 bases in between. The length of the CDR3 is 16 residues. The CDR3 DNA follows: TGCGCCAGCAGCCAATACCCGGAGGGCGTGAACACTGAAGCTTTCTTT. This codes for CASSQYPEGVNTEAFF.

The rearrangement joins TRBV4-3 to TRBJ2-4; TRBD1 aligns across 7 bases. Germline values: CDR1 LGHNA, CDR2 YSLEER. Trimming took 1 base from V and 7 from J; bases not matched to a gene: 10. The CDR3 is 16 residues long. CDR3 DNA: TGCGCCAGCAGCCAAGGAACAAGGACAGGTTTGAACATTCAGTACTTC. Protein: CASSQGTRTGLNIQYF.

This clone was recorded a few times. The chain has TRBV12-5 and TRBJ2-2; 10 nucleotides agree with TRBD1. V lost 6 bases to trimming and J lost 1 base; unmatched junction nucleotides: 8. In germline, CDR1 is LGHNT, CDR2 FRNRAP. The CDR3 has 17 amino acids. Here the CDR3 reads CASGSLRTGGNTGELFF. For the CDR3, the DNA is TGTGCTAGTGGGTCTCTCCGGACAGGGGGGAACACCGGGGAGCTGTTTTTT.

The genes are TRBV9 and TRBJ1-2, with TRBD1 matching over 7 bases. Germline assignment: CDR1 SGDLS and CDR2 YYNGEE. CDR3 length: 12 residues. V trimming: 4 bases; J trimming: 8 bases; junction bases outside the gene matches: 5. CDR3 amino acids: CASSRGQQGYTF. DNA for the CDR3: TGTGCCAGCAGCAGGGGACAGCAAGGCTACACCTTC. Full variable domain (remainder filled in from reference TRBV9 and TRBJ1-2): DSGVTQTPKHLITATGQRVTLRCSPRSGDLSVYWYQQSLDQGLQFLIQYYNGEERAKGNILERFSAQQFPDLHSELNLSSLELGDSALYFCASSRGQQGYTFGSGTRLTVV.

The chain uses TRBV7-3 and TRBJ1-5; D remains unclear. Germline-derived CDR1 and CDR2 are SGHTA and FQGTGA. The CDR3 contains 16 residues. V lost 8 bases and J 1 base, leaving 18 bases between the germline ends. The CDR3 DNA reads as TGTGCCAGCCCCCTATTTGAGGGCGCGAGCAATCAGCCCCAGCATTTT. This codes for CASPLFEGASNQPQHF.